Reported below is one T cell receptor beta chain. The antigen is undetermined. This CDR3 region has 14 residues. This sample stems from a study of shared clonotypes between healthy human individuals. Recent vaccinations or acute infections were absent in the healthy HIV-negative adult donors. Overall study results and limits: It was only blood that was sampled, and tissue repertoires likely differ. A handful of donors showed sharing of approximately 5% of naive CD4 clonotypes.

Repertoires were generated with immunoSEQ multiplex PCR, while TCRdb's copy carries only in-frame clones and drops some. This sample yields about 980,000 clones, of which 70% to 85% are seen a single time; over 1.3% belongs to the top ten. The material sequenced was memory CD4+ T cells sorted from blood. Documented subset: CD45RA-negative fraction. V and J are TRBV21-1 and TRBJ1-2. TRBV21-1 is a recognized pseudogene. This sequence was found in a man aged 18 to 35 in good health. CDR3 loop: CASSKREEDYGYTF. CDR3 DNA: TGTGCCAGCAGCAAGCGCGAGGAGGACTATGGCTACACCTTC.